These 14 T cell receptor beta chains share one sample of origin, sequenced in a study of response to subunit inactivated influenza vaccine. TCRdb reprocessed the RT-PCR reads with MiXCR, giving one entry per CDR3 protein. The top ten clones hold 10% of a sample with 860,000 or so distinct CDR3 sequences, around 20% of them seen once. The material was PBMCs from blood, obtained about 5 days after vaccination. The receptors originated from a man aged 50-59 years who received an inactivated influenza vaccine.

J is TRBJ2-6 and V is TRBV7-2; D gene uncertain. This CDR3 has 15 residues. CDR1 and CDR2 from the germline V gene are SGHTA and FQGNSA. Trimming cost V 1 base and J 2 bases, with 6 bases left between them. CDR3 loop: CASSLGSPGANVLTF. The CDR3 nucleotides read TGTGCCAGCAGCTTAGGTAGCCCTGGGGCCAACGTCCTGACTTTC.

A few counts support this clonotype. V is TRBV18 and J is TRBJ1-5; 9 bases align to TRBD1. This CDR3 has 16 amino acids. Germline CDR1 reads KGHSH; CDR2 reads LQKENI. The trim removed 4 bases at V and 1 base at J, leaving 5 bases unmatched. CDR3 DNA sequence: TGTGCCAGCTCACAGCTGACAGGGGGAAGCAATCAGCCCCAGCATTTT. Protein product: CASSQLTGGSNQPQHF.

This chain links TRBV20-1 with TRBJ2-2, with D tentatively TRBD1 (5 bases). There are 17 residues in the CDR3. V lost 0 bases and J lost 0, with 14 bases in between. Germline assignment: CDR1 DFQATT and CDR2 SNEGSKA (reference sequence). CDR3 nucleotides: TGCAGTGCTAGAGATCTCTTGAGACAGTCGAACACCGGGGAGCTGTTTTTT. It yields the protein CSARDLLRQSNTGELFF.

The gene calls are TRBV4-3 and TRBJ1-3, with 10 bases lining up with TRBD1. Trimming removed 1 base from V and 0 bases from J; junction bases left unmatched: 3. The CDR3 has 17 residues. The germline gives CDR1 LGHNA, CDR2 YSLEER. The CDR3 sequence: CASSQGQGAHSGNTIYF. DNA for the CDR3: TGCGCCAGCAGCCAAGGACAGGGGGCTCACTCTGGAAACACCATATATTTT.

This clonotype was observed at least ten times. The chain carries TRBV3-1 and TRBJ2-1; unclear D gene. Germline CDR1 and CDR2: LGHDT and YNNKEL (reference sequence). V lost 1 base and J lost 2, with 15 bases in between. This CDR3 has 17 amino acids. CDR3 in amino acids: CASSQGAPTIPYNEQFF. The CDR3 region has the DNA TGTGCCAGCAGCCAAGGGGCGCCTACCATTCCCTACAATGAGCAGTTCTTC.

This clonotype was seen only a few times. The chain recombines TRBV10-2 with TRBJ2-5; 8 bases agree with TRBD2. This CDR3 region has 15 residues. Germline CDR1 and CDR2: WSHSY and SAAADI. Germline trimming cut 7 bases from V and 1 base from J; bases unmatched to any gene: 8. CDR3 protein: CASNFGGASQETQYF. The CDR3, as DNA: TGCGCCAGCAACTTCGGGGGGGCCTCCCAAGAGACCCAGTACTTC.

This clonotype was found a few times. This rearrangement joins TRBV9 to TRBJ1-2; D is unresolved. Per germline, CDR1 SGDLS and CDR2 YYNGEE. Trimming stripped 3 bases from V and 0 bases from J, with 12 bases between. This CDR3 comprises 15 residues. In DNA, the CDR3 is TGTGCCAGCAGCGCCCAGCGGGGATCTAACTATGGCTACACCTTC. Translating gives CASSAQRGSNYGYTF.

In this sample, this clonotype turned up a few times. The chain employs TRBV10-3 and TRBJ2-5; weak D call: TRBD1 (6 bases). Trimming pared 6 bases from V and 4 bases from J, leaving 15 bases between. Germline V gene sequence: CDR1 ENHRY, CDR2 SYGVKD. The CDR3 is 14 amino acids. CDR3 nucleotide sequence: TGTGCCATCAGCTCCATCGACAGGAGAGAGACCCAGTACTTC. Encoded protein: CAISSIDRRETQYF.

This chain connects TRBV5-1 to TRBJ2-2; D not resolved. Germline V CDR1 and CDR2: SGHRS, YFSETQ. The ends were cut back, 0 bases at V and 1 base at J, with 10 bases in the middle. The CDR3 consists of 16 residues. CDR3 amino acids: CASSLAHPGNTGELFF. Written as DNA, the CDR3 is TGCGCCAGCAGCTTGGCGCACCCAGGGAACACCGGGGAGCTGTTTTTT.

The rearrangement links TRBV3-1 to TRBJ2-7; the D gene is possibly TRBD1 (5 bases). The CDR3 is 15 residues long. Looked up from germline, CDR1 is LGHDT and CDR2 is YNNKEL (reference sequence). The V end lost 3 bases, the J end lost 2 bases, and 14 bases lay between the germline ends. CDR3 sequence: CASSHTARGTYEQYF. Written as DNA, the CDR3 is TGTGCCAGCAGCCATACGGCTAGGGGCACCTACGAGCAGTACTTC.

The chain couples TRBV12-3 or TRBV12-4 to TRBJ2-4; possibly TRBD1 for D (7 bases). The V end lost 2 bases, the J end lost 9 bases, and 8 bases lay between the germline ends. This CDR3 contains 12 residues. CDR3 protein: CASSLQGGIQYF. CDR3 sequence (DNA): TGTGCCAGCAGTTTACAGGGGGGCATTCAGTACTTC.

The rearrangement uses TRBV3-1 and TRBJ2-1; 7 bases agree with TRBD1. The CDR3 loop spans 14 amino acids. With V trimmed by 8 bases and J by 7 bases, 11 bases remained unmatched. The germline V gene encodes CDR1 LGHDT and CDR2 YNNKEL (reference sequence). In DNA form, the CDR3 reads TGTGCCAGCCTAGGGGGCGACCATGGGAATGAGCAGTTCTTC. Its translation is CASLGGDHGNEQFF.

This clonotype has more than one count but fewer than ten. V gene TRBV21-1 combines with J gene TRBJ2-1; the table's TRBD2 call for D was not verified on the DNA. TRBV21-1 is a listed pseudogene. The CDR3 contains 20 residues. In DNA, the CDR3 is TGTGCCAGCAGCAAAGCCATGGCAGGGACTCCTCCGGCGGGTTACAATGAGCAGTTCTTC. It yields the protein CASSKAMAGTPPAGYNEQFF.

This clonotype was counted a few times. V usage is TRBV30 and J usage is TRBJ1-2, with a weak D call TRBD1 (6 bases). This CDR3 spans 13 amino acids. V dropped 3 bases and J dropped 7 bases, with 15 bases sitting between them. Germline V gene lookup returns CDR1 GTSNPN and CDR2 SVGIG (reference sequence). This chain's CDR3 is CAWRAGQFFGYTF. CDR3 coding DNA: TGTGCCTGGAGAGCAGGACAGTTCTTTGGCTACACCTTC. Looking up the rest from reference TRBV30 and TRBJ1-2 gives the full variable domain: SQTIHQWPATLVQPVGSPLSLECTVEGTSNPNLYWYRQAAGRGLQLLFYSVGIGQISSEVPQNLSASRPQDRQFILSSKKLLLSDSGFYLCAWRAGQFFGYTFGSGTRLTVV.